Following are 7 T cell receptor beta chains from one sample sequenced in a study of T cell responses to AZD1222 COVID-19 vaccine. This table comes from immunoSEQ multiplex PCR, and its TCRdb copy is limited to in-frame clones, with some not included. The table records about 55,000 clones, around 90% of them present only once. Sequences were derived from peripheral blood, sampled on day 0 of AZD1222 vaccination. These TCRs come from an adult in good health.

V usage is TRBV2 and J usage is TRBJ2-7; tentatively, D is TRBD1 (6 bases). Germline-derived CDR1 and CDR2 are SNHLY and FYNNEI. Trimming shortened V by 7 bases and J by 4 bases, and 14 bases separated the two germline ends. The CDR3 runs to 13 residues. CDR3 loop: CASTSGTRYEQYF. DNA for the CDR3: TGTGCCAGCACCTCCGGGACAAGGTACGAGCAGTACTTC.

The V gene is TRBV18, the J gene TRBJ1-1; D gene unclear. Germline lookup yields CDR1 KGHSH and CDR2 LQKENI. The V and J ends lost 0 bases and 6 bases respectively, with 11 bases between them. CDR3 size: 14 residues. The CDR3 DNA reads TGTGCCAGCTCACCACCGGAAGGAATACCTGAAGCTTTCTTT. Translation gives CASSPPEGIPEAFF.

V is TRBV5-1 and J is TRBJ1-2; no reliable D call. The V and J ends lost 4 bases and 0 bases respectively, with 7 bases between them. CDR3 length equals 13 residues. CDR1 SGHRS and CDR2 YFSETQ come from the germline V gene. The DNA of the CDR3 is TGCGCCAGCAGCACAACACCTAACTATGGCTACACCTTC. Its protein is CASSTTPNYGYTF.

J is TRBJ2-1 and V is TRBV7-9, with D perhaps matching TRBD1 (5 bases). Germline V gene sequence: CDR1 SEHNR, CDR2 FQNEAQ (reference sequence). This CDR3 has 16 amino acids. Trimming removed 0 bases from V and 1 base from J, with 10 bases in between. The CDR3 is CASSLAVRGSYNEQFF. CDR3 in DNA: TGTGCCAGCAGCTTAGCGGTAAGGGGATCCTACAATGAGCAGTTCTTC.

V usage is TRBV2 and J usage is TRBJ2-7; TRBD1 matches 7 bases. The germline CDR1 and CDR2 sequences are SNHLY and FYNNEI. The trim removed 6 bases at V and 5 bases at J, leaving 7 bases unmatched. This CDR3 is 13 amino acids long. The CDR3 spells CASRKDREHEQYF. The DNA for the CDR3 is TGTGCCAGCAGAAAAGACAGGGAGCACGAGCAGTACTTC.

CDR3 bases: TGTGCCCGCGACAGGGGGCCGAGGGGGACCGGGGAGCTGTTTTTT. Its protein product is CARDRGPRGTGELFF. The chain is built from TRBV30 and TRBJ2-2; 10 bases are shared with TRBD1. This CDR3 region has 15 residues. Trimming removed 8 bases from V and 5 bases from J; junction bases left unmatched: 11. From germline, CDR1 is GTSNPN and CDR2 SVGIG (reference sequence). The complete variable domain, with remaining parts taken from reference TRBV30 and TRBJ2-2, reads SQTIHQWPATLVQPVGSPLSLECTVEGTSNPNLYWYRQAAGRGLQLLFYSVGIGQISSEVPQNLSASRPQDRQFILSSKKLLLSDSGFYLCARDRGPRGTGELFFGEGSRLTVL.

This clone was counted only a few times. This chain uses TRBV9 with TRBJ1-2; D is perhaps TRBD1 (5 bases). CDR1 SGDLS and CDR2 YYNGEE come from the germline V gene. Trimming removed 1 base from V and 10 bases from J, with 8 bases in between. CDR3 size: 11 residues. The CDR3 loop is CASSVLGHYTF. CDR3 sequence (DNA): TGTGCCAGCAGCGTATTGGGGCACTACACCTTC.